A single sample is the source of the 25 T cell receptor beta chains below, sequenced in a study of CD8 T cells in Susac syndrome. With random hexamers, reverse transcription was performed on about 0.5 to 1 ug of RNA. TCRdb called the immunoSEQ multiplex PCR reads again in MiXCR, with one record for every CDR3 protein. Of fewer than 150,000 distinct CDR3 sequences in the sample, roughly 93% were seen once. Material for sequencing was CD4+ T cells from PBMCs. The receptor source for this set is a human donor with multiple sclerosis.

The chain links TRBV9 to TRBJ2-5; 9 nucleotides match TRBD2. CDR3 length: 18 amino acids. Germline V gene data show CDR1 as SGDLS and CDR2 as YYNGEE. The V gene end was trimmed by 0 bases and the J gene end by 0 bases; junction bases not matched to a gene: 9. The DNA for the CDR3 is TGTGCCAGCAGCGTAGGTGGGGCCCTAGCGGGGTACCAAGAGACCCAGTACTTC. Protein: CASSVGGALAGYQETQYF.

This chain joins TRBV7-9 and TRBJ2-1; TRBD1 might be the D (5 bases). CDR1 and CDR2 (germline): SEHNR, FQNEAQ (reference sequence). The CDR3 spans 19 residues. V lost 5 bases, J lost 0 bases, and 23 bases lay in between. DNA for the CDR3: TGTGCCAGCAGCCATCGTCTTGTAGGGGCCTCGAGCTCCTACAATGAGCAGTTCTTC. This codes for CASSHRLVGASSSYNEQFF.

This clonotype was observed once. This chain links TRBV12-3 or TRBV12-4 with TRBJ2-2, with 7 bases aligning to TRBD1. The J segment lost 3 bases and the V segment lost 5 bases, leaving 6 bases of the junction unmatched. The CDR3 contains 15 residues. This CDR3 reads CASSPTGVDTGELFF. In DNA, the CDR3 is TGTGCCAGCAGTCCCACAGGGGTCGACACCGGGGAGCTGTTTTTT.

The gene calls are TRBV9 and TRBJ1-1; no firm D call. The CDR3 consists of 13 residues. In germline, CDR1 is SGDLS, CDR2 YYNGEE. V lost 1 base and J 1 base, leaving 5 bases between the germline ends. The CDR3: CASSVWENTEAFF. The DNA for the CDR3 is TGTGCCAGCAGCGTATGGGAGAACACTGAAGCTTTCTTT.

This sequence joins TRBV5-6 and TRBJ1-2; D is undetermined. Germline assignment: CDR1 SGHDT and CDR2 YYEEEE. This CDR3 contains 12 residues. V lost 4 bases and J 8 bases, leaving 12 bases between the germline ends. CDR3 protein: CASSPGGWGYTF. The CDR3 DNA follows: TGTGCCAGCAGCCCCGGTGGGTGGGGCTACACCTTC.

This clonotype was observed a single time. DNA of the CDR3: TGTGCCAGCAGCCGGACAGGGGCCGGGGAGCTGTTTTTT. Translating gives CASSRTGAGELFF. The rearrangement uses TRBV7-9 and TRBJ2-2, with 9 bases lining up with TRBD1. This CDR3 comprises 13 residues. CDR1 SEHNR and CDR2 FQNEAQ come from the germline V gene (reference sequence). The V and J ends lost 5 bases and 6 bases, in that order; junction bases with no gene match: 1.

The chain joins TRBV19 to TRBJ1-1; D not resolved. The CDR3 has 13 residues. Germline V gene sequence: CDR1 LNHDA, CDR2 SQIVND (reference sequence). Trimming left V 3 bases short and J 1 base short, with 6 bases between. CDR3 loop: CASSMGQNTEAFF. CDR3 nucleotide sequence: TGTGCCAGTAGTATGGGCCAGAACACTGAAGCTTTCTTT.

This chain links TRBV3-1 with TRBJ1-1; a possible D gene is TRBD1 (6 bases). The V gene's germline CDR1 is LGHDT and CDR2 YNNKEL (reference sequence). The V end was cut by 0 bases, the J end by 10 bases, with 18 bases between. CDR3 size: 15 residues. The CDR3 DNA follows: TGTGCCAGCAGCCAAGAACACAGGGTTTTTTGGGGAGCTTTCTTT. It is translated as CASSQEHRVFWGAFF.

The chain carries TRBV7-3 and TRBJ1-2; D remains ambiguous. Trimming pared 2 bases from V and 3 bases from J, leaving 7 bases between. This CDR3 region has 13 residues. Germline-derived CDR1 and CDR2 are SGHTA and FQGTGA. CDR3 DNA: TGTGCCAGCAGCTTAGAACCCCACTATGGCTACACCTTC. It codes for CASSLEPHYGYTF.

The chain couples TRBV3-1 to TRBJ1-3; D remains unclear. Trimming removed 0 bases from V and 4 bases from J, with 7 bases in between. CDR1 and CDR2 (germline): LGHDT, YNNKEL (reference sequence). This CDR3 contains 14 residues. The CDR3 spells CASSQDGLGNTIYF. CDR3 nucleotides: TGTGCCAGCAGCCAAGATGGGTTGGGAAACACCATATATTTT.

With regard to this clonotype: Germline is not matched at one junction end, which may reflect a read error. The chain has TRBV3-1 and TRBJ2-7; D may be TRBD1 (5 bases). Germline V gene lookup returns CDR1 LGHDT and CDR2 YNNKEL (reference sequence). The CDR3 covers 12 residues. The CDR3 nucleotides read TGTGCCAGCAGTCAAGACAGCTACGAGCAGTACTTC. The encoded protein is CASSQDSYEQYF.

The chain has TRBV2 and TRBJ1-2, with D hard to call. The V and J ends lost 0 bases and 4 bases respectively, with 9 bases between them. The CDR3 is 14 amino acids. CDR1 is SNHLY, CDR2 FYNNEI, per germline. As DNA, the CDR3 is TGTGCCAGCAGTGAAGCTGCTAGGACCTATGGCTACACCTTC. Encoded protein: CASSEAARTYGYTF.

V usage is TRBV12-3 or TRBV12-4 and J usage is TRBJ2-2; TRBD1 is a possible D gene (5 bases). The CDR3 runs 19 residues. Trimming removed 5 bases from V and 5 bases from J, with 27 bases in between. The CDR3 bases are TGTGCCAGCAGTCCCCTTCTCGACGACAGTTTGCGTCGGACCGGGGAGCTGTTTTTT. This encodes CASSPLLDDSLRRTGELFF.

This sequence joins TRBV7-2 and TRBJ2-7, with no clear D. The V end was cut by 3 bases, the J end by 0 bases, with 9 bases between. Germline V CDR1 and CDR2: SGHTA, FQGNSA. This CDR3 comprises 14 residues. In nucleotides, the CDR3 is TGTGCCAGCAGCTTCGCAGACGGCTCCTACGAGCAGTACTTC. Amino acids: CASSFADGSYEQYF.

The chain is built from TRBV18 and TRBJ2-4; D tentatively reads TRBD1 or TRBD2 (7 bases each). CDR3 size: 15 residues. The germline CDR1 and CDR2 sequences are KGHSH and LQKENI. The V and J ends lost 2 bases and 6 bases respectively, with 14 bases between them. Here the CDR3 DNA reads TGTGCCAGCTCACCAATGCAGGGGGAGGGAAACATTCAGTACTTC. This codes for CASSPMQGEGNIQYF.

The gene calls are TRBV5-1 and TRBJ1-2; D not resolved. The CDR3 has 13 residues. Germline V lookup: CDR1 SGHRS, CDR2 YFSETQ. V lost 0 bases and J lost 8, with 11 bases in between. CDR3 protein: CASSLEGQEGYTF. The CDR3, as DNA: TGCGCCAGCAGCTTGGAAGGGCAGGAAGGCTACACCTTC.

V and J are TRBV12-3 or TRBV12-4 and TRBJ1-1, with D possibly TRBD1 on 5 matching bases. V was clipped by 2 bases and J by 6 bases, with 10 bases between them. This CDR3 comprises 13 residues. CDR3 coding DNA: TGTGCCAGCAGTTTATCGCGGGGCCCTGAAGCTTTCTTT. It specifies CASSLSRGPEAFF.

The J gene is TRBJ2-3, the V gene TRBV4-2; 7 bases agree with TRBD2. Germline CDR1 is LGHNA and CDR2 is YNFKEQ. The V segment lost 1 base and the J segment 4 bases; nucleotides outside the gene matches: 8. The CDR3 is 16 residues long. The CDR3 bases are TGTGCCAGCAGCCAAGCGTTCGGGGGGAGTGCAGATACGCAGTATTTT. Translated, it gives CASSQAFGGSADTQYF.

V usage is TRBV20-1 and J usage is TRBJ1-4, with 11 bases identical to TRBD1. The junction had 5 bases not matched to a gene; V was cut back by 5 bases and J by 6 bases. There are 14 residues in the CDR3. The germline gives CDR1 DFQATT, CDR2 SNEGSKA (reference sequence). CDR3 loop: CSASPGQGDEKLFF. The CDR3 DNA is TGCAGTGCTTCACCGGGACAGGGGGATGAAAAACTGTTTTTT.

The chain uses TRBV7-9 and TRBJ2-3, with D perhaps TRBD1 or TRBD2 (6 bases each). This CDR3 spans 14 amino acids. The V gene lost 3 bases and the J gene lost 4 bases, with 11 bases spanning the gap. Germline CDR1 is SEHNR and CDR2 is FQNEAQ (reference sequence). Written as DNA, the CDR3 is TGTGCCAGCAGCTTGGACGGGGGCGCAGATACGCAGTATTTT. This translates into CASSLDGGADTQYF.

The chain is built from TRBV18 and TRBJ2-7; 7 positions match TRBD2. This CDR3 contains 14 residues. V trimming: 2 bases; J trimming: 2 bases; junction bases outside the gene matches: 3. Germline lookup yields CDR1 KGHSH and CDR2 LQKENI. As DNA, the CDR3 is TGTGCCAGCTCACCAAGGGAGGGAACCTACGAGCAGTACTTC. Translating gives CASSPREGTYEQYF.

The rearrangement joins TRBV27 to TRBJ2-4; perhaps TRBD2 as D (6 bases). Trimming pared 10 bases from V and 8 bases from J, leaving 18 bases between. The CDR3 totals 13 residues. From germline, CDR1 is MNHEY and CDR2 SMNVEV (reference sequence). The CDR3 is CATKGGDEDIQYF. In nucleotides, the CDR3 is TGTGCCACCAAGGGAGGAGACGAAGACATTCAGTACTTC.

This chain links TRBV3-1 with TRBJ2-3; a weak D match, TRBD2 (5 bases). The length of the CDR3 is 15 residues. Between the trimmed V and J ends, which lost 0 bases and 4 bases, there was a span of 11 bases. Germline values: CDR1 LGHDT, CDR2 YNNKEL (reference sequence). The CDR3 reads CASSQDLASSDTQYF. CDR3 coding DNA: TGTGCCAGCAGCCAAGATTTGGCTAGCTCAGATACGCAGTATTTT.

V is TRBV12-3 or TRBV12-4 and J is TRBJ2-1, with TRBD2 as a possible D gene (6 bases). CDR3 length equals 13 residues. The ends were cut back, 7 bases at V and 8 bases at J, with 15 bases in the middle. This chain's CDR3 is CASTPGGVYEQFF. CDR3 DNA sequence: TGTGCCAGCACCCCCGGAGGGGTTTATGAGCAGTTCTTC.

The chain uses TRBV2 and TRBJ1-2, with 7 bases lining up with TRBD1. The CDR3 is 15 amino acids. Germline-derived CDR1 and CDR2 are SNHLY and FYNNEI. The ends lost 2 bases at V and 4 bases at J; junction bases unmatched: 7. The CDR3: CASSETSGGFYGYTF. Written as DNA, the CDR3 is TGTGCCAGCAGTGAAACCTCAGGGGGATTCTATGGCTACACCTTC.